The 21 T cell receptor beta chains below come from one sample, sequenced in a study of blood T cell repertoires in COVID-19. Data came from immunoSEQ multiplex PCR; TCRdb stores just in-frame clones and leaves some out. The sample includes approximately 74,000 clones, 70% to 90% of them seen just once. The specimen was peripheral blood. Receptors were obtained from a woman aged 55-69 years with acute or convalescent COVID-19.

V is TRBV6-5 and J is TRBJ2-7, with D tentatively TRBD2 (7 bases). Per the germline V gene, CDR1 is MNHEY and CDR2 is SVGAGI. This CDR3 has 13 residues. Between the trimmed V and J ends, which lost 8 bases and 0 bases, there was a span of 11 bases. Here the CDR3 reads CASHRDYSYEQYV. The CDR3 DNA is TGTGCCAGCCACAGGGACTACTCCTACGAGCAGTACGTC.

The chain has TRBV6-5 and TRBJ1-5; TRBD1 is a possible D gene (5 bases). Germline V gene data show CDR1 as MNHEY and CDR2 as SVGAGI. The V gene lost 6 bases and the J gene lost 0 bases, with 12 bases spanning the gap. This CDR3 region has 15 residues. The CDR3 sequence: CASSLTERSNQPQHF. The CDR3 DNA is TGTGCCAGCAGCCTGACAGAGCGTAGCAATCAGCCCCAGCATTTT.

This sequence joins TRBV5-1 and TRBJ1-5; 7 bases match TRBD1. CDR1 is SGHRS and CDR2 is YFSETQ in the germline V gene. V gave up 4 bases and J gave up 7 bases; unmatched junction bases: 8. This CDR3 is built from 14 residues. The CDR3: CASSPQGGGQPQHF. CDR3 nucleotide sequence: TGCGCCAGCAGCCCCCAAGGGGGCGGGCAGCCCCAGCATTTT.

In DNA, the CDR3 is TGCAGGCCCAAACCTCAACACCCAAACTATGGCTACACCTTC. Translated: CRPKPQHPNYGYTF. The chain has TRBV29-1 and TRBJ1-2, with D hard to call. This CDR3 is 14 amino acids long. Germline V gene data show CDR1 as SQVTM and CDR2 as ANQGSEA.

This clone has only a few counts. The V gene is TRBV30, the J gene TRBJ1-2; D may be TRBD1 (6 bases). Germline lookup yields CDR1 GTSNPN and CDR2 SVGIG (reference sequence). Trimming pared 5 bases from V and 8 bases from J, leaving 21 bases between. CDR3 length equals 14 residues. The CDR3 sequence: CAWAPETGRMGYTF. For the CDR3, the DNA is TGTGCCTGGGCCCCTGAAACAGGGAGAATGGGCTACACCTTC.

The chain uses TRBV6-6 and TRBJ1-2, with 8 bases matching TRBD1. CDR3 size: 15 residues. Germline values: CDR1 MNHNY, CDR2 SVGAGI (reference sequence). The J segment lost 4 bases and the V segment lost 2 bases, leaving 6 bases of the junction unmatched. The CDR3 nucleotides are TGTGCCAGCAGTTACCCGGGACAGGAAAGCTATGGCTACACCTTC. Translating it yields CASSYPGQESYGYTF.

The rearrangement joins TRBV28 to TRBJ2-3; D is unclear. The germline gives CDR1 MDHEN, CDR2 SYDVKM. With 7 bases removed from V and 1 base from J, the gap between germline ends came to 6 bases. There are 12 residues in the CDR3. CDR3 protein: CASTSGTDTQYF. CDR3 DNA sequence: TGTGCCAGCACTTCGGGCACAGATACGCAGTATTTT.

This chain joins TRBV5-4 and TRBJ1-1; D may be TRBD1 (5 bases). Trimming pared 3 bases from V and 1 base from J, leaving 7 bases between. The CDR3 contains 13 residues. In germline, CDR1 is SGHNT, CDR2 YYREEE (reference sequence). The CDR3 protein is CASSYGQNTEAFF. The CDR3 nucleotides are TGTGCCAGCAGCTACGGACAGAACACTGAAGCTTTCTTT.

The CDR3 region is CASSQGIYNEQFF. Written as DNA, the CDR3 is TGTGCCAGTAGTCAGGGGATCTACAATGAGCAGTTCTTC. The genes are TRBV19 and TRBJ2-1; perhaps TRBD1 as D (6 bases). Trimming took off 5 bases at V and 3 bases at J, with 8 bases between the two ends. This CDR3 has 13 amino acids. Germline values: CDR1 LNHDA, CDR2 SQIVND (reference sequence). The entire variable domain, with the rest obtained from reference TRBV19 and TRBJ2-1, is as follows: DGGITQSPKYLFRKEGQNVTLSCEQNLNHDAMYWYRQDPGQGLRLIYYSQIVNDFQKGDIAEGYSVSREKKESFPLTVTSAQKNPTAFYLCASSQGIYNEQFFGPGTRLTVL.

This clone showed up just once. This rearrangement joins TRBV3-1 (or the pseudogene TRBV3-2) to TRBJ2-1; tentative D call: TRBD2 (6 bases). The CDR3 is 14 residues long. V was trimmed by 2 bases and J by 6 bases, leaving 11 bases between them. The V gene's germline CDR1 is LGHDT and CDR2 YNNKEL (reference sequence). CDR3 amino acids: CASSQTVTSNEQFF. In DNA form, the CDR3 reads TGTGCCAGCAGCCAAACAGTGACTAGCAATGAGCAGTTCTTC.

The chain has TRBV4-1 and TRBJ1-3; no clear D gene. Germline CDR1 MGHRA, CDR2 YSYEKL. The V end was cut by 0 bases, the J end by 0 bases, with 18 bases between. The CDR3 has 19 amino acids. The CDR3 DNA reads TGCGCCAGCAGCCAAGATCGGCTGCGACAAGCCCTCTCTGGAAACACCATATATTTT. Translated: CASSQDRLRQALSGNTIYF.

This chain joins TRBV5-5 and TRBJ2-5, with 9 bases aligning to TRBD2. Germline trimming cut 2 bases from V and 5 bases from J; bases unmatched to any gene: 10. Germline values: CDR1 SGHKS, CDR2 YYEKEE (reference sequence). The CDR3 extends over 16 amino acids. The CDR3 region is CASSFSGGPPRETQYF. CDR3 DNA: TGTGCCAGCAGCTTCAGCGGGGGGCCGCCACGGGAGACCCAGTACTTC. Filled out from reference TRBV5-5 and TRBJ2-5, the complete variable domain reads DAGVTQSPTHLIKTRGQQVTLRCSPISGHKSVSWYQQVLGQGPQFIFQYYEKEERGRGNFPDRFSARQFPNYSSELNVNALLLGDSALYLCASSFSGGPPRETQYFGPGTRLLVL.

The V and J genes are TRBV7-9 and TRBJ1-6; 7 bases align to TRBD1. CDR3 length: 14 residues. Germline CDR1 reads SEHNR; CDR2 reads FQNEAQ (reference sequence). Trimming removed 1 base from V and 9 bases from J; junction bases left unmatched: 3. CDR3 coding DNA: TGTGCCAGCAGCTTAGGACAGGGATCTTCACCCCTCCACTTT. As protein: CASSLGQGSSPLHF.

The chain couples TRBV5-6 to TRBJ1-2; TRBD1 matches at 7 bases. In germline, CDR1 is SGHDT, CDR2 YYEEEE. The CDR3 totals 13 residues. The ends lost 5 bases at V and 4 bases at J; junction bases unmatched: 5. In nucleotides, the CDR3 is TGTGCCAGCAGTCGACAGGGAGCCTATGGCTACACCTTC. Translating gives CASSRQGAYGYTF. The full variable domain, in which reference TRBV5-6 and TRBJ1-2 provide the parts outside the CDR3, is DAGVTQSPTHLIKTRGQQVTLRCSPKSGHDTVSWYQQALGQGPQFIFQYYEEEERQRGNFPDRFSGHQFPNYSSELNVNALLLGDSALYLCASSRQGAYGYTFGSGTRLTVV.

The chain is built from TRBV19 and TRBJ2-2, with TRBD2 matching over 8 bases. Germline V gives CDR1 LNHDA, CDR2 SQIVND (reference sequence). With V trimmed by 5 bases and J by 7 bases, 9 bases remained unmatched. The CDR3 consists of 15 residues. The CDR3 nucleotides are TGTGCCAGTAGTCCTGGGACTAGGTTGGGCGGGGAGCTGTTTTTT. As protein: CASSPGTRLGGELFF.

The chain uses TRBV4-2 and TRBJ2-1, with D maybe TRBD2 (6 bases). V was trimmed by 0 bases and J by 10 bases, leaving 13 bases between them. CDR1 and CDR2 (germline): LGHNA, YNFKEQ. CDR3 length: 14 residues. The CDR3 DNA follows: TGTGCCAGCAGCCAAGATGGGGCTAGCGACGAGCAGTTCTTC. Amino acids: CASSQDGASDEQFF.

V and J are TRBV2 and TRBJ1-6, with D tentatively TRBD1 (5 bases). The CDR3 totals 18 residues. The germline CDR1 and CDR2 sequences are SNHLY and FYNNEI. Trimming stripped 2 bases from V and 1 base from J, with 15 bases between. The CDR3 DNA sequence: TGTGCCAGCAGTGAATATAGGCAGGGAAGTTCCTATAATTCACCCCTCCACTTT. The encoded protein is CASSEYRQGSSYNSPLHF.

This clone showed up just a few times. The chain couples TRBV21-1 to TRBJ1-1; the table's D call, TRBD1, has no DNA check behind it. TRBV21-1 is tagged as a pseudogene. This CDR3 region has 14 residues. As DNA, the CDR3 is TGTGCCAGCAGCAAAGCGGCCGAGAACACTGAAGCTTTCTTT. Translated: CASSKAAENTEAFF.

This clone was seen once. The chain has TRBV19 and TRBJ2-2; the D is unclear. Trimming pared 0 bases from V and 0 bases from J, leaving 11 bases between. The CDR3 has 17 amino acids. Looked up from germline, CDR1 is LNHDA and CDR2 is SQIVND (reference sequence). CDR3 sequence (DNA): TGTGCCAGTAGTATAGATCCCGCAGGCTCGAACACCGGGGAGCTGTTTTTT. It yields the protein CASSIDPAGSNTGELFF.

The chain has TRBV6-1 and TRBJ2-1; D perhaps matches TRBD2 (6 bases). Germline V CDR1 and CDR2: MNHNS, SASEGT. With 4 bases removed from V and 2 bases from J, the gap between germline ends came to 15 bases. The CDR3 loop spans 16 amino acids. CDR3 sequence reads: CASSATSGGAYNEQFF. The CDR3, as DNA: TGTGCCAGCAGTGCGACTAGTGGCGGGGCCTACAATGAGCAGTTCTTC.

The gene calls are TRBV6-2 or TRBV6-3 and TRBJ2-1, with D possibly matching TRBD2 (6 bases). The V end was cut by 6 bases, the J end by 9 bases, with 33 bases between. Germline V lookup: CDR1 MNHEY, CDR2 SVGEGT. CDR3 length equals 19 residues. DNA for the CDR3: TGTGCCAGCAGCCTCATACGGGTTAGCCTCGGGACTCCCGTTGGTGAGCAGTTCTTC. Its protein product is CASSLIRVSLGTPVGEQFF.